This TCR beta chain came from a study of blood T cells in healthy people across ages. V lost 4 bases and J 6 bases, leaving 9 bases between the germline ends. The CDR3 has 12 amino acids. A J-beta primer mix and a sample-barcoded 5' primer were used in a second PCR of about 7 to 12 cycles. MiXCR, run by TCRdb on the 5' RACE reads, gives a single entry per CDR3 protein. The data contain 1.5 million to 2 million distinct CDR3 sequences, roughly 30% of them singletons. Sequencing was done on a sample of blood. The V gene is TRBV12-3 or TRBV12-4, the J gene TRBJ1-1, with D unclear. The receptor comes from a woman aged 25-40 years in good health. The CDR3 DNA reads as TGTGCCAGCAGTTCCTCATCCCCTGAAGCTTTCTTT. As protein: CASSSSSPEAFF.